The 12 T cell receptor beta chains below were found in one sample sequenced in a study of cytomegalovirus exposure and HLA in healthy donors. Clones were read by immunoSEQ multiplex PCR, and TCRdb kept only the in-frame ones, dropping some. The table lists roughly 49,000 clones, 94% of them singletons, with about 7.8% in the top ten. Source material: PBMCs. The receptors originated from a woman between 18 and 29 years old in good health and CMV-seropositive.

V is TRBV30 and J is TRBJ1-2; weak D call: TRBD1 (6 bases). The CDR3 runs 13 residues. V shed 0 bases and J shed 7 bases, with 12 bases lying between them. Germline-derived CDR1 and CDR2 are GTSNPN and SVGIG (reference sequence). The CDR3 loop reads CAWSVDRQSGYTF. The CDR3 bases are TGTGCCTGGAGTGTAGACAGGCAGTCTGGCTACACCTTC. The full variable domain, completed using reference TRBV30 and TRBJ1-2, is SQTIHQWPATLVQPVGSPLSLECTVEGTSNPNLYWYRQAAGRGLQLLFYSVGIGQISSEVPQNLSASRPQDRQFILSSKKLLLSDSGFYLCAWSVDRQSGYTFGSGTRLTVV.

DNA for the CDR3: TGTGCCAGCAGCTTAACGGGCGGGAGTGTAAGCGAGCAGTACTTC. It codes for CASSLTGGSVSEQYF. The chain employs TRBV7-3 and TRBJ2-7, with TRBD2 matching 7 bases. The CDR3 extends over 15 amino acids. V gave up 0 bases and J gave up 6 bases; unmatched junction bases: 8. Per the germline V gene, CDR1 is SGHTA and CDR2 is FQGTGA.

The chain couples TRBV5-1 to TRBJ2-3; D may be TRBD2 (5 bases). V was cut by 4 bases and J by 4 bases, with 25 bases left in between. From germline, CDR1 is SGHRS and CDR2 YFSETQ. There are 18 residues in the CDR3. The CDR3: CASSPLALAPGWSDTQYF. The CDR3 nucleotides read TGCGCCAGCAGCCCCCTAGCTTTGGCCCCGGGATGGTCAGATACGCAGTATTTT.

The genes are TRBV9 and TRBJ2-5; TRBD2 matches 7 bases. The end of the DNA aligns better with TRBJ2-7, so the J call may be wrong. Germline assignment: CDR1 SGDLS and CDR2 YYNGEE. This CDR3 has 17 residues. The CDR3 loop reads CASSVSSGRNPLDEQYF. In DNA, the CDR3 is TGTGCCAGCAGCGTCTCTAGCGGTCGTAACCCACTAGACGAGCAGTACTTC.

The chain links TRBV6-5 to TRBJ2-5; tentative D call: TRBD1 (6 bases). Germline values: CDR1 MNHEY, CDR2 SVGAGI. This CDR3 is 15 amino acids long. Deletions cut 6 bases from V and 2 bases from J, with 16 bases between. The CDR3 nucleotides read TGTGCCAGCAGCAAAACATGGGGGCAGCAAGAGACCCAGTACTTC. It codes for CASSKTWGQQETQYF.

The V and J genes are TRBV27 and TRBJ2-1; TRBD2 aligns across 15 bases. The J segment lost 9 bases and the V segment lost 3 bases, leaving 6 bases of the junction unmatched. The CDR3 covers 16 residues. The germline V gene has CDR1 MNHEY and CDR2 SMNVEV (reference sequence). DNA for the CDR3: TGTGCCAGCAGTTTTCGACGGACTAGCGGGAGGGTTGAGCAGTTCTTC. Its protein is CASSFRRTSGRVEQFF.

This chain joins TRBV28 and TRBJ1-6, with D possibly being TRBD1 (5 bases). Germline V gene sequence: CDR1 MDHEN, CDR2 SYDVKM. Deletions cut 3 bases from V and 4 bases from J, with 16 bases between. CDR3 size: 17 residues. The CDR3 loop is CASSFPGREWYNSPLHF. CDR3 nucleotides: TGTGCCAGCAGTTTCCCCGGCAGGGAATGGTATAATTCACCCCTCCACTTT.

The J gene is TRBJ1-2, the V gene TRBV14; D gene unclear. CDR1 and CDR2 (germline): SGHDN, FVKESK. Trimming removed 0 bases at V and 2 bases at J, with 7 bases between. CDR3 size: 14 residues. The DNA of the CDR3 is TGTGCCAGCAGCCAAGACCACATCAACTATGGCTACACCTTC. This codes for CASSQDHINYGYTF.

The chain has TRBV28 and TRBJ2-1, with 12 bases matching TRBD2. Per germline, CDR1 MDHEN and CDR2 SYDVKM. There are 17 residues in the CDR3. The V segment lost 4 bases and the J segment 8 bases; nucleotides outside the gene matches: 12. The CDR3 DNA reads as TGTGCCAGCAGTTCTACCCTGGGGGCTAGCGGGAGGGATGAGCAGTTCTTC. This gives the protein CASSSTLGASGRDEQFF.

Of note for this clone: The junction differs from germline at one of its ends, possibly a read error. Here the CDR3 DNA reads TGTGCTAGCAGCTTAGAGGGCGCGGGTTCCTACAATGAGCAGTTCTTC. This sequence encodes CASSLEGAGSYNEQFF. This chain joins TRBV7-7 and TRBJ2-1, with D perhaps TRBD2 (5 bases). The CDR3 has 16 residues. Germline assignment: CDR1 SSHAT and CDR2 FNYEAQ (reference sequence).

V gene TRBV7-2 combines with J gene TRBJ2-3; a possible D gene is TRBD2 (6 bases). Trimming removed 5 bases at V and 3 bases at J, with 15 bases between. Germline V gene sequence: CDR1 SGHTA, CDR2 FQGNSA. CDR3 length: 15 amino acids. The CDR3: CASSHLTSFTDTQYF. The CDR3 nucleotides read TGTGCCAGCAGCCACCTGACTAGTTTTACAGATACGCAGTATTTT. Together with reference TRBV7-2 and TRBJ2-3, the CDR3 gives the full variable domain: GAGVSQSPSNKVTEKGKDVELRCDPISGHTALYWYRQSLGQGLEFLIYFQGNSAPDKSGLPSDRFSAERTGGSVSTLTIQRTQQEDSAVYLCASSHLTSFTDTQYFGPGTRLTVL.

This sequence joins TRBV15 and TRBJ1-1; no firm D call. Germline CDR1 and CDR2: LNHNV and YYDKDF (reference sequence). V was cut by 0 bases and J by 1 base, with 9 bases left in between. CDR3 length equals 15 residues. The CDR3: CATSRDLAGNTEAFF. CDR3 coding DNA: TGTGCCACCAGCAGAGATCTGGCGGGGAACACTGAAGCTTTCTTT.